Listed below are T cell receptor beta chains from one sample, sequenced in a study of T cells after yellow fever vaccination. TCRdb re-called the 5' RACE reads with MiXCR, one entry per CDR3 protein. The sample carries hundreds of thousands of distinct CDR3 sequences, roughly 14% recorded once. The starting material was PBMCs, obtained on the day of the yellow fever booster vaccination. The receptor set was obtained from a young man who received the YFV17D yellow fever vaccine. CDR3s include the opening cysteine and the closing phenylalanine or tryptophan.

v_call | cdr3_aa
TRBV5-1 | CASSLPGTVEAFF
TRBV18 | CASSAGTDNEQFF
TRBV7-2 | CASSYRFPGQGTITPYF
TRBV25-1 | CASSDQGGRSYEQYF
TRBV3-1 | CASSKPGVFEQYF
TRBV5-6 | CASSFAGSYQPQHF
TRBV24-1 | CATSDWTSGTDTQYF
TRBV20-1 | CSARDDRTGNTIYF
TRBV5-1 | CASSPETGKRGYTF
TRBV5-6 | CASSFSTGGNTEAFF
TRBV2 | CASSVGEYEQYF
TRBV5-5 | CASSLEQGGGYTF
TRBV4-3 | CASSQGRIYEQYF
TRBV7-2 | CASRGTSSPYEQYF
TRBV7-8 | CASSTTLDFYEQYF
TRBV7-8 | CASSFGGFSYNEQFF
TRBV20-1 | CSARGRIYLADPYEQYF
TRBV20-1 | CSARGGASGVTDTQYF
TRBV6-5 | CASSYGGETQYF
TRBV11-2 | CASSGGGLAGVRETQYF